Listed here are 29 T cell receptor beta chains from one sample, sequenced in a study of blood T cell repertoires in COVID-19. The assay was immunoSEQ multiplex PCR, and TCRdb's table has in-frame clones only and misses some. The profile shows approximately 99,000 clones, 84% of them singletons. Sequenced sample: peripheral blood. These TCRs come from a man aged 65 to 85 with active or convalescent COVID-19.

This chain links TRBV18 with TRBJ1-2, with D uncertain. Trimming cost V 3 bases and J 5 bases, with 13 bases left between them. The length of the CDR3 is 14 residues. Germline V gene data show CDR1 as KGHSH and CDR2 as LQKENI. In nucleotides, the CDR3 is TGTGCCAGCTCACCGGTGGCCGCTGAATATGGCTACACCTTC. Amino acids: CASSPVAAEYGYTF.

J is TRBJ2-2 and V is TRBV28; TRBD1 matches 12 bases. J was trimmed by 6 bases and V by 4 bases; bases with no gene match: 12. The CDR3 extends over 18 amino acids. Per the germline V gene, CDR1 is MDHEN and CDR2 is SYDVKM. The CDR3 loop reads CASSSPRSGTGGSGELFF. The CDR3 bases are TGTGCCAGCAGTTCTCCCCGCTCCGGGACAGGGGGCTCCGGGGAGCTGTTTTTT.

V and J are TRBV12-3 or TRBV12-4 and TRBJ2-3; TRBD2 might be the D (5 bases). The length of the CDR3 is 12 residues. V was pared by 7 bases and J by 4 bases, with 9 bases between. CDR3 in DNA: TGTGCCAGCATCGGGGTTGCAGATACGCAGTATTTT. Its translation: CASIGVADTQYF.

The chain recombines TRBV28 with TRBJ2-1, with TRBD1 matching 7 bases. V dropped 4 bases and J dropped 8; count of bases not matched to a gene: 17. The germline V gene encodes CDR1 MDHEN and CDR2 SYDVKM. The CDR3 length is 17 residues. CDR3 coding DNA: TGTGCCAGCAGTTCTGTCGGACAGGTTGATTCCAGGGATGAGCAGTTCTTC. Its protein product is CASSSVGQVDSRDEQFF. Looking up the rest from reference TRBV28 and TRBJ2-1 gives the full variable domain: DVKVTQSSRYLVKRTGEKVFLECVQDMDHENMFWYRQDPGLGLRLIYFSYDVKMKEKGDIPEGYSVSREKKERFSLILESASTNQTSMYLCASSSVGQVDSRDEQFFGPGTRLTVL.

The chain carries TRBV30 and TRBJ1-4, with 7 bases matching TRBD1. In germline, CDR1 is GTSNPN, CDR2 SVGIG (reference sequence). This CDR3 contains 14 residues. J was trimmed by 8 bases and V by 1 base; bases with no gene match: 7. The CDR3 DNA reads as TGTGCCTGGAGTGCAGACAGGGTGGAAGAAAAACTGTTTTTT. This gives the protein CAWSADRVEEKLFF.

The rearrangement joins TRBV24-1 to TRBJ2-5; D possibly corresponds to TRBD1 (6 bases). The CDR3 extends over 14 amino acids. V lost 4 bases and J lost 5, with 13 bases in between. Germline loops: CDR1 KGHDR, CDR2 SFDVKD. CDR3 nucleotide sequence: TGTGCCACCAGTGAACCAGGGGTTGGGGAGACCCAGTACTTC. Translated, it gives CATSEPGVGETQYF.

The chain has TRBV9 and TRBJ2-5, with D perhaps matching TRBD1 (5 bases). CDR1 and CDR2 from the germline V gene are SGDLS and YYNGEE. This CDR3 is built from 16 residues. V shed 0 bases and J shed 0 bases, with 12 bases lying between them. CDR3 residues: CASSVGGRAHQETQYF. In DNA, the CDR3 is TGTGCCAGCAGCGTAGGGGGCAGGGCACACCAAGAGACCCAGTACTTC. Combining the CDR3 with reference TRBV9 and TRBJ2-5 gives the whole variable domain DSGVTQTPKHLITATGQRVTLRCSPRSGDLSVYWYQQSLDQGLQFLIQYYNGEERAKGNILERFSAQQFPDLHSELNLSSLELGDSALYFCASSVGGRAHQETQYFGPGTRLLVL.

This chain connects TRBV29-1 to TRBJ1-2, with D maybe TRBD1 (5 bases). Germline V lookup: CDR1 SQVTM, CDR2 ANQGSEA. Trimming left V 5 bases short and J 0 bases short, with 10 bases between. This CDR3 has 13 amino acids. CDR3 sequence (DNA): TGCAGCGTTCTCAGGGATACTAACTATGGCTACACCTTC. It is translated as CSVLRDTNYGYTF.

The J gene is TRBJ2-7, the V gene TRBV5-1, with 9 bases lining up with TRBD1. Germline values: CDR1 SGHRS, CDR2 YFSETQ. V was clipped by 2 bases and J by 5 bases; unmatched bases: 11. CDR3 length: 16 amino acids. The CDR3, as DNA: TGCGCCAGCAGCTTCAACCCCCCCGGACAGGGGAACGAGCAGTACTTC. Translating it yields CASSFNPPGQGNEQYF.

This clone was found once. The chain recombines TRBV12-3 or TRBV12-4 with TRBJ1-3, with D possibly matching TRBD1 (5 bases). The ends were cut back, 5 bases at V and 8 bases at J, with 13 bases in the middle. This CDR3 contains 13 residues. CDR3 sequence: CASSVRVPYTIYF. Here the CDR3 DNA reads TGTGCCAGCAGTGTCAGGGTTCCCTACACCATATATTTT.

This clone occurred once. V gene TRBV6-6 combines with J gene TRBJ1-1; TRBD1 is a possible D gene (6 bases). V lost 7 bases to trimming and J lost 3 bases, with 18 bases between them. Per germline, CDR1 MNHNY and CDR2 SVGAGI (reference sequence). CDR3 length: 15 amino acids. The CDR3 sequence: CASTRGGGADTEAFF. DNA for the CDR3: TGTGCCAGCACCCGAGGGGGGGGTGCCGACACTGAAGCTTTCTTT.

The chain uses TRBV10-3 and TRBJ2-1; possibly TRBD2 for D (7 bases). This CDR3 comprises 12 residues. Per germline, CDR1 ENHRY and CDR2 SYGVKD. Trimming pared 10 bases from V and 8 bases from J, leaving 15 bases between. The CDR3 protein is CATLGGADEQFF. The CDR3 coding sequence is TGTGCCACCCTGGGGGGGGCCGATGAGCAGTTCTTC.

There are a few counts of this clone. The CDR3 DNA sequence: TGTGCCAGCAGTTACAGGGGTGGATATGGCTACACCTTC. It codes for CASSYRGGYGYTF. This chain links TRBV27 with TRBJ1-2; 7 bases match TRBD1. The length of the CDR3 is 13 residues. Germline loops: CDR1 MNHEY, CDR2 SMNVEV (reference sequence). The ends lost 4 bases at V and 5 bases at J; junction bases unmatched: 4.

This chain links TRBV7-3 with TRBJ2-7, with D unresolved. The CDR3 is 12 residues long. The V gene's germline CDR1 is SGHTA and CDR2 FQGTGA. V lost 10 bases, J lost 9 bases, and 19 bases lay in between. DNA of the CDR3: TGTGCCAACACTCGGAGTCCCCGTTCGCAGTACTTC. Its translation is CANTRSPRSQYF.

This clone qualifies as medium-sized. The CDR3 reads CASSFEAGNTIYF. The CDR3 bases are TGTGCCAGCAGCTTCGAGGCTGGAAACACCATATATTTT. The V gene is TRBV7-8, the J gene TRBJ1-3; D is ambiguous. V was cut by 3 bases and J by 2 bases, with 5 bases left in between. This CDR3 is 13 amino acids long. Germline assignment: CDR1 SGHVS and CDR2 FQNEAQ.

V gene TRBV7-9 combines with J gene TRBJ2-3; maybe TRBD1 (6 bases). The CDR3 length is 15 residues. Trimming shortened V by 5 bases and J by 2 bases, and 14 bases separated the two germline ends. The germline CDR1 and CDR2 sequences are SEHNR and FQNEAQ (reference sequence). CDR3 amino acids: CASSARDKITDTQYF. CDR3 nucleotides: TGTGCCAGCAGCGCCCGGGACAAAATCACAGATACGCAGTATTTT.

V usage is TRBV12-3 or TRBV12-4 and J usage is TRBJ1-5, with D possibly matching TRBD1 (6 bases). The CDR3 consists of 13 residues. V lost 5 bases and J lost 8, with 13 bases in between. The CDR3 DNA follows: TGTGCCAGCAGTCCACAGGGTGCGGAGCCCCAGCATTTT. Translating it yields CASSPQGAEPQHF.

This chain uses TRBV11-2 with TRBJ2-4; D possibly corresponds to TRBD1 (6 bases). V shed 5 bases and J shed 5 bases, with 19 bases lying between them. This CDR3 contains 16 residues. Germline loops: CDR1 SGHAT, CDR2 FQNNGV. In nucleotides, the CDR3 is TGTGCCAGCAGCCGACCGGAAGGACAGTTCGAAAACATTCAGTACTTC. Translated, it gives CASSRPEGQFENIQYF.

The chain joins TRBV2 to TRBJ1-1; no firm D call. This CDR3 has 13 residues. CDR1 and CDR2 (germline): SNHLY, FYNNEI. The V end was cut by 1 base, the J end by 1 base, with 4 bases between. The CDR3 DNA follows: TGTGCCAGCAGTGAAGACAGGAACACTGAAGCTTTCTTT. As protein: CASSEDRNTEAFF.

This clone was detected only a few times. The J gene is TRBJ2-6, the V gene TRBV27, with D possibly being TRBD2 (6 bases). The V and J ends lost 8 bases and 2 bases respectively, with 10 bases between them. This CDR3 has 14 residues. Germline V gene lookup returns CDR1 MNHEY and CDR2 SMNVEV (reference sequence). For the CDR3, the DNA is TGTGCCAGCTCACTAGCTGCTGGGGCCAACGTCCTGACTTTC. Translation gives CASSLAAGANVLTF.

The chain joins TRBV7-2 to TRBJ1-1; 9 positions agree with TRBD1. The CDR3 spans 14 residues. Germline V lookup: CDR1 SGHTA, CDR2 FQGNSA. Germline trimming cut 8 bases from V and 3 bases from J; bases unmatched to any gene: 7. CDR3 nucleotide sequence: TGTGCCAGCCGCCGGGACAGGGCGGACACTGAAGCTTTCTTT. Translated: CASRRDRADTEAFF.

The J gene is TRBJ1-5, the V gene TRBV6-5, with 9 bases matching TRBD1. V lost 7 bases, J lost 4 bases, and 5 bases stayed unmatched. CDR3 size: 14 residues. Per the germline V gene, CDR1 is MNHEY and CDR2 is SVGAGI. Here the CDR3 reads CASTGQGINQPQHF. For the CDR3, the DNA is TGTGCCAGCACGGGACAGGGAATTAATCAGCCCCAGCATTTT.

In its sample, this clone was seen once. The chain couples TRBV29-1 to TRBJ2-2; 8 nucleotides match TRBD2. The germline V gene encodes CDR1 SQVTM and CDR2 ANQGSEA. CDR3 size: 15 residues. V was clipped by 7 bases and J by 0 bases; unmatched bases: 7. Written as DNA, the CDR3 is TGCAGCGCTGTTAGCGGGGCAACGAACACCGGGGAGCTGTTTTTT. Translated, it gives CSAVSGATNTGELFF.

The genes are TRBV30 and TRBJ2-5, with D uncertain. This CDR3 comprises 11 residues. CDR1 GTSNPN and CDR2 SVGIG come from the germline V gene (reference sequence). V dropped 0 bases and J dropped 5 bases, with 4 bases sitting between them. The CDR3 DNA reads TGTGCCTGGAGTGTACGGGAGACCCAGTACTTC. Translation gives CAWSVRETQYF.

The rearrangement links TRBV24-1 to TRBJ2-3; no firm D call. Trimming stripped 3 bases from V and 6 bases from J, with 9 bases between. Germline V CDR1 and CDR2: KGHDR, SFDVKD. The CDR3 runs 13 residues. This chain's CDR3 is CATSDPSMDTQYF. As DNA, the CDR3 is TGTGCCACCAGTGATCCCAGTATGGATACGCAGTATTTT.

The chain couples TRBV7-2 to TRBJ1-2; D may be TRBD1 (6 bases). In germline, CDR1 is SGHTA, CDR2 FQGNSA. This CDR3 contains 12 residues. CDR3 bases: TGTGCTGTTAACAGGGTAGACGCTGGCTACACCTTC. Residues: CAVNRVDAGYTF.

The chain couples TRBV15 to TRBJ1-1; a weak D match, TRBD1 (5 bases). The CDR3 runs to 13 residues. CDR1 and CDR2 from the germline V gene are LNHNV and YYDKDF (reference sequence). V dropped 4 bases and J dropped 5 bases, with 11 bases sitting between them. The CDR3 bases are TGTGCCACCAGCACAGGGTTGGGAACTGAAGCTTTCTTT. It encodes CATSTGLGTEAFF.

The chain carries TRBV7-2 and TRBJ1-1; 7 bases are shared with TRBD1. This CDR3 has 13 residues. The V gene's germline CDR1 is SGHTA and CDR2 FQGNSA. Trimming removed 3 bases from V and 7 bases from J; junction bases left unmatched: 5. The CDR3 spells CASSFGQVFEAFF. The CDR3 DNA sequence: TGTGCCAGCAGCTTCGGACAGGTGTTTGAAGCTTTCTTT.

The CDR3 DNA is TGTGCCAGCAGTTTACATGCAGGGGGAGCATCACCCCTCCACTTT. Encoded protein: CASSLHAGGASPLHF. The genes are TRBV28 and TRBJ1-6, with 7 bases identical to TRBD1. Trimming removed 2 bases from V and 10 bases from J; junction bases left unmatched: 8. The CDR3 spans 15 residues. CDR1 is MDHEN, CDR2 SYDVKM, per germline.